This T cell receptor (beta chain) was obtained from a study of Graves' ophthalmopathy and Graves' hyperthyroidism (dated by TCRdb to 2016 to 2019). In terms of the full investigation: A patient counted as having stable hyperthyroidism if there was no progression to ophthalmopathy within 18 months of follow-up. TCR beta repertoire signatures were used to distinguish Graves' ophthalmopathy from Graves' hyperthyroidism and to predict progression to ophthalmopathy. In total, some 140 blood samples were TCR-sequenced: fewer than 50 ophthalmopathy, about 75 hyperthyroidism and 17 hyperthyroidism-to-ophthalmopathy patients. To explore V-J signatures that distinguish ophthalmopathy from hyperthyroidism, a discovery set of 90 to 100 patients was enrolled, made up of about 40 with ophthalmopathy and some 58 with stable hyperthyroidism. The independent validation cohort included some 19 hyperthyroidism patients plus 17 patients who later progressed from hyperthyroidism to ophthalmopathy. In several hyperthyroidism patients, the T-cell repertoire of thyroid tissue was compared with the T-cell repertoire of blood. After sampling, hyperthyroidism patients received methimazole starting at 30 mg daily, and ophthalmopathy patients received high-dose intravenous methylprednisolone.

Hyperthyroidism patients were newly diagnosed, with disease duration under 2 months, and aged 18 to 65 years. Anyone with other autoimmune diseases, uncontrolled infections, pregnancy or lactation was excluded from the study. Clinical symptoms, serum thyroxine, TRAb, thyroid ultrasound and orbital computed tomography formed the basis of the diagnosis. Total RNA was extracted with Trizol reagent and quality-checked on an Agilent 2100 Bioanalyzer. A word on this clonotype: This clone's antigen is unknown. The germline gene is not matched at one end of the junction; a read error may be the cause.

The investigation overall reported the following: Sample size was not statistically predetermined, and group allocation was not concealed from the investigators. In cross-validation, the 13-signature model distinguished ophthalmopathy from stable hyperthyroidism with more than 85% sensitivity and about 81% specificity, while in the test set the corresponding values were about 80% and 75%. Among expanded thyroid clonotypes with frequency above 0.001, most also showed up in blood, which suggests that blood repertoires may reflect the thyroid immune response. In validation, the model predicted ophthalmopathy progression with about 71% sensitivity and 72.22% specificity; 12 predicted patients were CT-confirmed with GO in a median of approximately 6.5 months.

The germline V gene encodes CDR1 SQVTM and CDR2 ANQGSEA. Measured from the cysteine to the phenylalanine, the CDR3 is 14 residues long. The CDR3 DNA has 42 bases and is translated from base 1. TCR beta CDR3 regions were amplified from RNA transcripts for repertoire sequencing. A first-round RT-PCR used HTBI primers with the Qiagen OneStep RT-PCR kit, followed by a second-round multiplex PCR, size selection and purification. Libraries were sequenced paired-end with 100 bp reads on an Illumina HiSeq2000. In the original analysis: Reads were processed with SOAPnuke, discarding reads with adapters, uncalled bases, mean Phred below 15, or no exact constant-primer or identifier match. High-quality paired reads were merged with COPE v1.2.5. Each unique nucleotide sequence was treated as a clonotype, and MiTCR v1.1 was used to align the clonotypes to the IMGT TRB V, D and J references. The analysis was limited to V-J combinations with a frequency above 0.0001, which together covered 99.2% of the repertoires. For each V-J combination, a TCR clonal expansion and chaos score was defined as the ratio of F50 clonal expansion to chaos observed in the TCRdist matrix. Features were reduced by Welch's t-statistics and random forest to around 14 V-J combinations, which fed a naive Bayes classifier. The Morisita-Horn index was used to measure how similar the thyroid and blood repertoires were. TCRdb trimmed the raw reads at Q25, called clones with MiXCR and kept productive beta chains. Each CDR3 protein appears once, grouped with its most common genes and DNA. The V and J calls here are based on TCRdb, not the publication. The sample includes over a million distinct CDR3 sequences, with about 36% observed a single time. Jointly, the top ten make up around 10% of the sample.

Recombination connected TRBV29-1 to TRBJ2-2, with the D gene tentatively TRBD1 or TRBD2, based on 5 matching bases in each. Sequencing was carried out using peripheral blood or thyroid tissue (not recorded which). The sequence came from an adult man with Graves' hyperthyroidism. The CDR3 region: CSAVFAGWTGELFF. The DNA reads TGCAGCGCTGTTTTTGCAGGGTGGACCGGGGAACTGTTTTTT.